This is a list of T cell receptor beta chains from one sample in a study of blood T cell repertoires in COVID-19. Method: immunoSEQ multiplex PCR; TCRdb's copy keeps in-frame clones and lacks some. The data hold roughly 120,000 clones, with roughly 85% observed a single time. Sequencing was performed on peripheral blood. The receptor source for this set is a human donor in a cohort sampled during active COVID-19. Each CDR3 is given with its conserved first and last residue. Fields, in order: J gene, D gene, clone size, V gene, CDR3 DNA, CDR3 protein. A D gene is named only where the DNA matches it firmly. Clone size is given for some rows only: seen once, a few or many times, or a class if the clone is expanded.

j_call: TRBJ2-4; d_call: -; clone_size: -; v_call: TRBV7-2; cdr3_nt: TGTGCCAGCAGCTTAGCGCTGGGGGGGCAAGGGGCAAAAAACATTCAGTACTTC; cdr3_aa: CASSLALGGQGAKNIQYF
j_call: TRBJ2-4; d_call: -; clone_size: -; v_call: TRBV7-9; cdr3_nt: TGTGCCAGCAGCTACCGGGACAAAGAAAACATTCAGTACTTC; cdr3_aa: CASSYRDKENIQYF
j_call: TRBJ2-1; d_call: TRBD2; clone_size: -; v_call: TRBV6-6; cdr3_nt: TGTGCCAGCAGTCAGGCCCGGACTAGCGGGGGGGAGCAGTTCTTC; cdr3_aa: CASSQARTSGGEQFF
j_call: TRBJ1-1; d_call: -; clone_size: -; v_call: TRBV19; cdr3_nt: TGTGCCAGTAGTATGTACACAGACACTGAAGCTTTCTTT; cdr3_aa: CASSMYTDTEAFF
j_call: TRBJ2-1; d_call: TRBD2; clone_size: -; v_call: TRBV4-3; cdr3_nt: TGCGCCAGCAGCCGGGGGACTAGCGGGGGGACCTCCTACAATGAGCAGTTCTTC; cdr3_aa: CASSRGTSGGTSYNEQFF
j_call: TRBJ2-3; d_call: TRBD2; clone_size: -; v_call: TRBV5-1; cdr3_nt: TGCGCCAGCAGCTTCCGGACTAGCGGGGGAGATACGCAGTATTTT; cdr3_aa: CASSFRTSGGDTQYF
j_call: TRBJ2-7; d_call: TRBD2; clone_size: once; v_call: TRBV6-5; cdr3_nt: TGTGCCAGCAATAGGGACTCGGGGGGGTACGAGCAGTACTTC; cdr3_aa: CASNRDSGGYEQYF
j_call: TRBJ1-1; d_call: -; clone_size: -; v_call: TRBV5-5; cdr3_nt: TGTGCCAGCAGCTTGCGGGGCGGGACCACTGAAGCTTTCTTT; cdr3_aa: CASSLRGGTTEAFF
j_call: TRBJ2-3; d_call: -; clone_size: -; v_call: TRBV19; cdr3_nt: TGTGCCAGTAGTGACAGCCTCACAGATACGCAGTATTTT; cdr3_aa: CASSDSLTDTQYF
j_call: TRBJ1-1; d_call: -; clone_size: -; v_call: TRBV18; cdr3_nt: TGTGCCAGCTCACCATGGGGGCTCGGCACTGAAGCTTTCTTT; cdr3_aa: CASSPWGLGTEAFF
j_call: TRBJ1-1; d_call: TRBD1; clone_size: -; v_call: TRBV10-3; cdr3_nt: TGTGCCATCAGTGGGGGACAGGGCAGGACTGAAGCTTTCTTT; cdr3_aa: CAISGGQGRTEAFF
j_call: TRBJ1-5; d_call: -; clone_size: -; v_call: TRBV7-8; cdr3_nt: TGTGCCAGCAGCTCCAGGGGTAGGGGTCAGCCCCAGCATTTT; cdr3_aa: CASSSRGRGQPQHF
j_call: TRBJ1-1; d_call: -; clone_size: -; v_call: TRBV7-9; cdr3_nt: TGTGCCAGCAGCCGAGGTTCCCTTACAATGAACACTGAAGCTTTCTTT; cdr3_aa: CASSRGSLTMNTEAFF
j_call: TRBJ2-5; d_call: -; clone_size: -; v_call: TRBV2; cdr3_nt: TGTGCCAGCAGTGAACTAGCCATCCAAGAGACCCAGTACTTC; cdr3_aa: CASSELAIQETQYF
j_call: TRBJ2-1; d_call: -; clone_size: -; v_call: TRBV5-1; cdr3_nt: TGCGCCAGCAGCTTGGCCCTACTAGAGTACAATGAGCAGTTCTTC; cdr3_aa: CASSLALLEYNEQFF
j_call: TRBJ2-3; d_call: TRBD2; clone_size: -; v_call: TRBV11-2; cdr3_nt: TGTGCCAGCAGCTTATTGAGCGGGGGGAGGGGTACGCAGTATTTT; cdr3_aa: CASSLLSGGRGTQYF
j_call: TRBJ2-6; d_call: -; clone_size: once; v_call: TRBV7-2; cdr3_nt: TGTGCCAGCAGCATACAGGCCCGATCTGGGGCCAACGTCCTGACTTTC; cdr3_aa: CASSIQARSGANVLTF
j_call: TRBJ2-7; d_call: -; clone_size: -; v_call: TRBV5-1; cdr3_nt: TGCGCCAGCAGCTTGGTAGGGGGCTACGAGCAGTACTTC; cdr3_aa: CASSLVGGYEQYF
j_call: TRBJ1-4; d_call: -; clone_size: -; v_call: TRBV6-5; cdr3_nt: TGTGCCAGCAGTCGCAGGGCAACTAATGAAAAACTGTTTTTT; cdr3_aa: CASSRRATNEKLFF
j_call: TRBJ2-7; d_call: -; clone_size: -; v_call: TRBV6-1; cdr3_nt: TGTGCCAGCAGTGAAGCGCGGAAACTAATGGCCTACGAGCAGTACTTC; cdr3_aa: CASSEARKLMAYEQYF
j_call: TRBJ2-5; d_call: TRBD1; clone_size: -; v_call: TRBV13; cdr3_nt: TGTGCCAGCAGCTTAGCGACAGGGGGCCGGGAGACCCAGTACTTC; cdr3_aa: CASSLATGGRETQYF
j_call: TRBJ2-2; d_call: -; clone_size: -; v_call: TRBV6-1; cdr3_nt: TGTGCCAGCCGTGAGCGGGTGACCGGGGAGCTGTTTTTT; cdr3_aa: CASRERVTGELFF
j_call: TRBJ1-2; d_call: TRBD1; clone_size: -; v_call: TRBV24-1; cdr3_nt: TGTGCCACCTCCCCTGCCGGGACAGATATAGGTGGCTACACCTTC; cdr3_aa: CATSPAGTDIGGYTF